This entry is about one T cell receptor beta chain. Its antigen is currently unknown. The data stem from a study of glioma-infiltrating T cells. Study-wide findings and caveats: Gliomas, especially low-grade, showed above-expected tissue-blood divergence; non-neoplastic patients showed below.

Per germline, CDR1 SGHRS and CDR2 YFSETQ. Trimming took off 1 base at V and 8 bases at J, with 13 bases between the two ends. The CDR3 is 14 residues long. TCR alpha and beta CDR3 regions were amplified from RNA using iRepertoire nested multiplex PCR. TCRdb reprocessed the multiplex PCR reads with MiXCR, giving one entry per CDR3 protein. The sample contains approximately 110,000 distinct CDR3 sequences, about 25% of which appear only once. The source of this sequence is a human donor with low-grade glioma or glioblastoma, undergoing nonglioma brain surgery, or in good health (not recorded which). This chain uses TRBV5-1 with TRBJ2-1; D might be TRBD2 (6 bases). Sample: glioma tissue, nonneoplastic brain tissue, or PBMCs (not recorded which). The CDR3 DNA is TGCGCCAGCAGCTTGAGTCTAGCGTCCTATGAGCAGTTCTTC. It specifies CASSLSLASYEQFF.